The clone carrying this T cell receptor beta chain was picked up a small number of times. Its antigen remains unknown. Deletions cut 5 bases from V and 4 bases from J, with 13 bases between. Per germline, CDR1 LNHDA and CDR2 SQIVND (reference sequence). This CDR3 is 14 amino acids long. The data derive from a study of lymphopenia after photon versus proton radiotherapy. Study findings and constraints: Proton therapy kept repertoires fairly stable, unlike photons, which gained effector/memory cells. Post-nadir diversity loss with photons came from oligoclonal expansion, particularly CD8+ Temra cells. Better survival with proton therapy was suggested as possible, not demonstrated.

Assay: immunoSEQ multiplex PCR; the TCRdb copy retains only in-frame clones and omits some. Of roughly 45,000 clones detected, 85% appear once; the ten largest clones hold about 2.2%. This TCR derives from a man in his forties with gastric cancer. The sequences come from peripheral blood, collected from a patient treated with photon-based radiotherapy. V is TRBV19 and J is TRBJ2-3; D perhaps matches TRBD1 (5 bases). The chain's CDR3 is CASSGQGEADTQYF. In nucleotides, the CDR3 is TGTGCCAGTAGTGGACAAGGCGAGGCAGATACGCAGTATTTT.